A selection of T cell receptor beta chains follows, all from one sample in a study of molecular identifiers for immune sequencing clone quantification. In TCRdb, the PCR reads were re-called with MiXCR into one record per CDR3 protein. The sample includes roughly 630,000 distinct CDR3 sequences, about 25% seen only once; the top ten take 0.7% to 0.95%. The sequencing sample was made of naive CD8+ T cells from blood, with Jurkat cell RNA spiked in. The receptors shown here come from a human donor in good health. Some libraries in this study had Jurkat cell RNA spiked in. Both conserved end residues are part of each CDR3. D genes are given only for firm matches. A clone size is listed for some rows: how often the clone was seen (once, few, many), or a class if it is expanded.

D gene	V gene	J gene	clone size	CDR3 DNA	CDR3 protein
TRBD1	TRBV19	TRBJ1-6	few	TGTGCCAGTGACCGGACAGGGGCAGGTTGGACACCCCTCCACTTT	CASDRTGAGWTPLHF
-	TRBV27	TRBJ2-4	many	TGTGCCAGCAGTTCGAGCTTTTCGTCGGACATTCAGTACTTC	CASSSSFSSDIQYF
-	TRBV12-3/TRBV12-4	TRBJ2-5	few	TGTGCCAGCAGTTCCCCACCCCGTGGAAGTTGGGACCAAGAGACCCAGTACTTC	CASSSPPRGSWDQETQYF
-	TRBV12-3/TRBV12-4	TRBJ1-2	-	TGTGCCAGCTCGAGTTCTGTACAGGGACCCTATGGCTACGCCTTC	CASSSSVQGPYGYAF
-	TRBV12-3/TRBV12-4	TRBJ1-1	many	TGTGCCAGCTCTCTCCTATTGAACACTGAAGCTTTCTTT	CASSLLLNTEAFF
-	TRBV9	TRBJ1-4	few	TGTGCCAGCAGCCCCCGAGGTAACACTAATGAAAAACTGTTTTTT	CASSPRGNTNEKLFF
TRBD1	TRBV25-1	TRBJ1-5	-	TGTGCCAGCAGTGATTTCCGGGACAGGGGGCGCCGGGACAATCAGCCCCAGCATTTT	CASSDFRDRGRRDNQPQHF
-	TRBV4-1	TRBJ2-7	many	TGCGCCAGCAGCCAAGACAGGGCTGTGCTGTACGAGCAGTACTTC	CASSQDRAVLYEQYF
TRBD2	TRBV27	TRBJ2-2	-	TGTGCCAGCAGTCCCACGGGACTAGAGAACACCGGGGAGCTGTTTTTT	CASSPTGLENTGELFF
-	TRBV6-5	TRBJ1-1	-	TGTGCCAGCAGTTACACCTTGGTGGGGTCTCTCACTGAAGCTTTCTTT	CASSYTLVGSLTEAFF
-	TRBV5-1	TRBJ2-7	many	TGCGCCAGCAGCTTGCAGGATGCCTACGAGCAGTACTTC	CASSLQDAYEQYF
-	TRBV30	TRBJ1-2	-	TGTGCCTGGAGTGTAACGGGAGGGCAGGAGTCTGACAATGGCTACACCTTC	CAWSVTGGQESDNGYTF
-	TRBV5-8	TRBJ1-5	-	TGTGCCAGCAGCCTCCGTAGGGGCCAGCCCCAGCATTTT	CASSLRRGQPQHF
TRBD2	TRBV20-1	TRBJ2-1	few	TGCAGTGCTCTAGGACTAGCGGGGGGGCAGACCTACAATGAGCAGTTCTTC	CSALGLAGGQTYNEQFF
-	TRBV20-1	TRBJ2-7	many	TGCAGTGCTAGGGGGACGGGATCCTACGAGCAGTACTTC	CSARGTGSYEQYF
-	TRBV7-6	TRBJ1-4	many	TGTGCCAGCAGCTTAAGCGATGATACCTTGGCGGAACTGTTTTTT	CASSLSDDTLAELFF
TRBD2	TRBV4-3	TRBJ2-7	-	TGCGCCCGCCGCCCGGGCCTAGCGGGGTCCCCCGCGCCGTACTTC	CARRPGLAGSPAPYF
-	TRBV3-2	TRBJ1-1	-	TGTGCCAGCAGCCCAAAGGAGGTTCCGAACACTGAAGCTTTCTTT	CASSPKEVPNTEAFF
-	TRBV6-6	TRBJ2-5	many	TGTGCCAGCAGTTACACAGCGGAACAGGCCCGGGGGACCCAGTACTTC	CASSYTAEQARGTQYF
TRBD2	TRBV30	TRBJ2-3	-	TGTGCCGTGGGACTAGCGGGATCGCCCACAGATACGCAGTCTTTT	CAVGLAGSPTDTQSF
-	TRBV14	TRBJ1-2	-	TGTGCCAGCAGCTCAGAAAAGATGGCGGGTGGCTACACCTTC	CASSSEKMAGGYTF
-	TRBV6-5	TRBJ2-3	many	TGTGCCAGCAGTTACTCGGGCTCGGAGGCGGCAGATACGCAGTATTTT	CASSYSGSEAADTQYF
-	TRBV28	TRBJ2-7	few	TGTGCCAGCAGTTATAGACTGGGACCGTACGAGCAGTACTTC	CASSYRLGPYEQYF
TRBD2	TRBV7-9	TRBJ2-5	many	TGTGCCAGCAGCCGGCTAGCGGGAGTTTTACAAGAGACCCAGTACTTC	CASSRLAGVLQETQYF
TRBD1	TRBV2	TRBJ1-4	-	TGTGCCAGCAGTGAATGGACAGGGGGAACTAATGAAAAACTGTTTTTT	CASSEWTGGTNEKLFF
TRBD1	TRBV12-3/TRBV12-4	TRBJ1-1	many	TGTGCCAGCAACTGGGACAGGGTGACTGAAGCTTTCTTT	CASNWDRVTEAFF
-	TRBV4-3	TRBJ2-3	-	TGCGCCAGCAGCCAAGGCCCAGGGGATTTCACAGATACGCAGTATTTT	CASSQGPGDFTDTQYF
-	TRBV3-1	TRBJ2-2	-	TGTGCCAGCAGCCACCACCTCTCGGGCACCGGGGAGCTGTTTTTT	CASSHHLSGTGELFF
-	TRBV7-9	TRBJ1-1	few	TGTGCCAGCAGGCTACCGACAGTGGGAGCTTTCTTT	CASRLPTVGAFF
-	TRBV20-1	TRBJ2-2	few	TGCAGTGCATCTCGCGGTCTCTCAGCCGCCGGGGAGCTGTTTTTT	CSASRGLSAAGELFF
TRBD2	TRBV6-2/TRBV6-3	TRBJ2-1	many	TGTGCCAGCAGTCCGGGACTAGCAAATGAGCAGTTCTTC	CASSPGLANEQFF
-	TRBV29-1	TRBJ1-1	many	TGCGCAAAGACAGGACTGAACACTGAAGCTTTCTTT	CAKTGLNTEAFF